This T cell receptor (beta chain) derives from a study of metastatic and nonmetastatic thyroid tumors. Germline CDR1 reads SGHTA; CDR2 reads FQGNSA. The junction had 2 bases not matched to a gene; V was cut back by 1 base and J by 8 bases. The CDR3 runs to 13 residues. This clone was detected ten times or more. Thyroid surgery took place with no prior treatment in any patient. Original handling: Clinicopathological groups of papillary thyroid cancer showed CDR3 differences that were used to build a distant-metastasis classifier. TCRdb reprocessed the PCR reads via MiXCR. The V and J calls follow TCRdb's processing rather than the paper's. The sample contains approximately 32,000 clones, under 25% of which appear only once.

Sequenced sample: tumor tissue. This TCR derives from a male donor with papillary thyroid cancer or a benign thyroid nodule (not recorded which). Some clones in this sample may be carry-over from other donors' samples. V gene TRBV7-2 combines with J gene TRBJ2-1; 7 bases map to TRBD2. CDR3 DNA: TGTGCCAGCAGCTTAGATCGGGAGGATGAGCAGTTCTTC. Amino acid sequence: CASSLDREDEQFF.